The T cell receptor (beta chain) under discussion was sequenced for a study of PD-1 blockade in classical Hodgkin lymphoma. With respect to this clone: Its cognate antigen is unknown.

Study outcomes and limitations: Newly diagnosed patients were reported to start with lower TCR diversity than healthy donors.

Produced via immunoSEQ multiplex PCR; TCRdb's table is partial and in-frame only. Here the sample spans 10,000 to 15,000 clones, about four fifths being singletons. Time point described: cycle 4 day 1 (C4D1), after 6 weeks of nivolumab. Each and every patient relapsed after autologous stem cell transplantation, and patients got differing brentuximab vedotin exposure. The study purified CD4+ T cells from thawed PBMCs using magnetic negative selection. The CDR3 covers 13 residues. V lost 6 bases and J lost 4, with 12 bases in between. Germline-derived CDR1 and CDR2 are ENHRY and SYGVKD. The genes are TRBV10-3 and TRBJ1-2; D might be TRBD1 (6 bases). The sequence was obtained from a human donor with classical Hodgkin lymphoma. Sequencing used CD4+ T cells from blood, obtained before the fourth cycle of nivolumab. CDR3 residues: CAIRGDKIYGYTF. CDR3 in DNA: TGTGCCATCAGGGGGGACAAGATCTATGGCTACACCTTC.